This T cell receptor beta chain is drawn from a study of vaccination effects on CD4 cells after COVID-19. Note on this clone: Antigen specificity is unknown.

Antigen-specific CD4+ T cells were expanded with viral peptide pools in the ViraFEST assay before sequencing. Following culture for about ten days, CD4+ T cells were isolated. SARS-CoV-2 infection was confirmed by PCR in the person between March and December 2020. This table comes from immunoSEQ multiplex PCR, and its TCRdb copy is limited to in-frame clones, with some not included. This sample has tens of thousands of clones, with 73% found just once. The CDR3 has 18 residues. V dropped 5 bases and J dropped 4; count of bases not matched to a gene: 17. Germline-derived CDR1 and CDR2 are MDHEN and SYDVKM.

The starting material was CD4+ T cells from PBMCs cultured with a peptide pool, obtained before COVID-19 vaccination. The receptor was isolated from a human donor who had a prior SARS-CoV-2 infection. This rearrangement joins TRBV28 to TRBJ1-2; 9 nucleotides align to TRBD1. CDR3 nucleotide sequence: TGTGCCAGCAGTAGATGGTTCGGGACAGGGTGGGGGTTCTATGGCTACACCTTC. Translated, it gives CASSRWFGTGWGFYGYTF.